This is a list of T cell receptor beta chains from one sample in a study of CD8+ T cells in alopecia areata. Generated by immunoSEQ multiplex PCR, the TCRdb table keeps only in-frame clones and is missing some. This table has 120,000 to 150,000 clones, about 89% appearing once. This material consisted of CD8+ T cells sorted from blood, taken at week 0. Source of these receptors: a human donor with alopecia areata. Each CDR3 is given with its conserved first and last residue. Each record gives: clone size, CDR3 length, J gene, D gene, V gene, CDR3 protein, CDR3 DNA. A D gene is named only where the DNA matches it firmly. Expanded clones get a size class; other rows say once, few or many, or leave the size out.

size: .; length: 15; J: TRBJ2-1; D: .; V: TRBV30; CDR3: CAWSSIAASYNEQFF; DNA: TGTGCCTGGAGTTCCATAGCGGCCTCCTACAATGAGCAGTTCTTC
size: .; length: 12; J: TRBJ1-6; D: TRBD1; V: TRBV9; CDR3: CASRDRNSPLHF; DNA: TGTGCCAGCAGGGACAGGAATTCACCCCTCCACTTT
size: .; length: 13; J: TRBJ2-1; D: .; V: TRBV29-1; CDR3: CSVVSSLYNEQFF; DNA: TGCAGCGTTGTGAGCTCCCTCTACAATGAGCAGTTCTTC
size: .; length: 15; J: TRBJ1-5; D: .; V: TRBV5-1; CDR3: CASSPQDYSNQPQHF; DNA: TGCGCCAGCAGCCCCCAAGACTATAGCAATCAGCCCCAGCATTTT
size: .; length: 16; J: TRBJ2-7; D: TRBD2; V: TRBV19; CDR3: CASSISGLAASYEQYF; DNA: TGTGCCAGTAGTATATCGGGACTAGCGGCGTCCTACGAGCAGTACTTC
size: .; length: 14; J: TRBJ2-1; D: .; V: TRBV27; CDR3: CASSLLAEYNEQFF; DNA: TGTGCCAGCAGTTTATTAGCCGAGTACAATGAGCAGTTCTTC
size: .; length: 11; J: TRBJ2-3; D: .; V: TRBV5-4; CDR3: CASSWEHTQYF; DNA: TGTGCCAGCAGCTGGGAGCATACGCAGTATTTT
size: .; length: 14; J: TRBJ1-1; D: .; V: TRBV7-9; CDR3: CASSFSEVNTEAFF; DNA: TGTGCCAGCAGCTTTTCAGAAGTGAACACTGAAGCTTTCTTT
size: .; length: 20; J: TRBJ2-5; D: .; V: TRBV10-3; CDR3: CAISQVWTESLGRDQETQYF; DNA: TGTGCCATCAGTCAGGTCTGGACAGAATCCTTGGGCAGGGACCAAGAGACCCAGTACTTC
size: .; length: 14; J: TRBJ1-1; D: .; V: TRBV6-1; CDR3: CASINFRPNAEAFF; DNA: TGTGCCAGCATCAACTTCCGCCCTAACGCTGAAGCTTTCTTT
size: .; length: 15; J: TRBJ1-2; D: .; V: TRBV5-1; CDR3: CASSLGAGTSYGYTF; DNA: TGCGCCAGCAGCTTGGGAGCAGGGACCTCCTATGGCTACACCTTC
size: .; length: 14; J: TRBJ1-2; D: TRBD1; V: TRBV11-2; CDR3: CASSPWEGADGYTF; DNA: TGTGCCAGCAGCCCCTGGGAGGGGGCGGATGGCTACACCTTC
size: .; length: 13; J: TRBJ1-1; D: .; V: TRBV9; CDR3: CASSAEVNTEAFF; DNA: TGTGCCAGCAGCGCTGAGGTGAACACTGAAGCTTTCTTT
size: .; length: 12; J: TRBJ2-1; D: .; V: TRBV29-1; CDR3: CSDLGAGNEQFF; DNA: TGCAGCGACCTGGGCGCGGGTAATGAGCAGTTCTTC
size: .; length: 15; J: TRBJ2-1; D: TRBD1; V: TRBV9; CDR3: CASSVEGTVYNEQFF; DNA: TGTGCCAGCAGCGTAGAAGGGACAGTCTACAATGAGCAGTTCTTC
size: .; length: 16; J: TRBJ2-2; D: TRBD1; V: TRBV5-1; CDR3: CASSRDSSRPTGELFF; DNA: TGCGCCAGCAGCAGGGACAGCTCACGGCCCACCGGGGAGCTGTTTTTT
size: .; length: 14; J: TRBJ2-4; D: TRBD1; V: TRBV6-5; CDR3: CASSTGTGRYIQYF; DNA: TGTGCCAGCAGTACTGGGACAGGGCGGTACATTCAGTACTTC
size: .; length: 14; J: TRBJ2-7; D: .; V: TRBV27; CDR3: CASSYQGWGYEQYF; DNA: TGTGCCAGCAGTTATCAGGGTTGGGGCTACGAGCAGTACTTC
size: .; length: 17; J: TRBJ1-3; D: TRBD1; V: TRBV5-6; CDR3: CASSTSTGTFSGNTIYF; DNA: TGTGCCAGCAGCACATCGACAGGGACCTTCTCTGGAAACACCATATATTTT
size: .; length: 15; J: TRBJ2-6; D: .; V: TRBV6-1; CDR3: CASSTDSTGANVLTF; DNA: TGTGCCAGCAGTACGGACAGTACTGGGGCCAACGTCCTGACTTTC
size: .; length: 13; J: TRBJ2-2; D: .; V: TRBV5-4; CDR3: CASSPRTVGELFF; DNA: TGTGCCAGCAGCCCAAGGACCGTCGGGGAGCTGTTTTTT
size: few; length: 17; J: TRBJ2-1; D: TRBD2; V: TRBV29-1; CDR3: CSAERASGRASYNEQFF; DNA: TGCAGCGCCGAGAGGGCTAGCGGGAGGGCCTCCTACAATGAGCAGTTCTTC
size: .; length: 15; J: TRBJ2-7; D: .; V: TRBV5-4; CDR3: CASSQGFGHLYEQYF; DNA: TGTGCCAGCAGCCAAGGTTTTGGACACCTCTACGAGCAGTACTTC
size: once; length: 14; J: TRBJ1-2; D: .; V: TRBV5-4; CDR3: CASSPTEWNYGYTF; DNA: TGTGCCAGCAGCCCCACCGAGTGGAACTATGGCTACACCTTC
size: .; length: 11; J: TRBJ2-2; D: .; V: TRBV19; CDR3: CASSILGELFF; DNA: TGTGCCAGTAGTATCCTCGGGGAGCTGTTTTTT
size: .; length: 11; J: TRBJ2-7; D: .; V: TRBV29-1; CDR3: CSVTDSYEQYF; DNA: TGCAGCGTTACAGACAGCTACGAGCAGTACTTC
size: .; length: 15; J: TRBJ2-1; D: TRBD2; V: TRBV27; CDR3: CASSSLAGGLEEQFF; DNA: TGTGCCAGCAGTTCTCTAGCGGGGGGGCTAGAGGAGCAGTTCTTC
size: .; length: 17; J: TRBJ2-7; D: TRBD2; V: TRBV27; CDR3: CASSLPPLLAGGQPQYF; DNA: TGTGCCAGCAGTTTACCGCCCCTACTAGCGGGGGGGCAGCCGCAGTACTTC
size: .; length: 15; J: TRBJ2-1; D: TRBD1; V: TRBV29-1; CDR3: CSVETGERSYNEQFF; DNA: TGCAGCGTAGAAACAGGGGAACGTTCCTACAATGAGCAGTTCTTC
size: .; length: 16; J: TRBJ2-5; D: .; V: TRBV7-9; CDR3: CASSAYRDSGRVTQYF; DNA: TGTGCCAGCAGCGCATACAGGGACTCGGGGAGAGTGACCCAGTACTTC
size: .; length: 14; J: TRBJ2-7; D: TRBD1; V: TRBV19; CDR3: CASSTLQGINEQYF; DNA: TGTGCCAGTTCAACCCTACAGGGGATCAACGAGCAGTACTTC
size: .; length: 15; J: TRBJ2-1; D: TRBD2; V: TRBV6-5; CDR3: CASRTSGGTYNEQFF; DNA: TGTGCCAGCAGAACTAGCGGGGGGACCTACAATGAGCAGTTCTTC
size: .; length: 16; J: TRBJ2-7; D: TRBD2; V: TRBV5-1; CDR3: CASSQGLAGDTYEQYF; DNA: TGCGCCAGCAGCCAGGGACTAGCGGGAGACACCTACGAGCAGTACTTC
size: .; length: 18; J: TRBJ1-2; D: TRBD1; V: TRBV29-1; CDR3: CSVETFPPRDRVGYGYTF; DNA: TGCAGCGTTGAGACTTTTCCTCCTCGGGACAGGGTCGGCTATGGCTACACCTTC
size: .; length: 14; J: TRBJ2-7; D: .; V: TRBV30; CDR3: CAWSDWQETYEQYF; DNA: TGTGCCTGGAGTGATTGGCAGGAGACCTACGAGCAGTACTTC
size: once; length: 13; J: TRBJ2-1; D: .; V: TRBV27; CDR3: CASSLSDSNEQFF; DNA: TGTGCCAGCAGTTTATCTGACAGCAATGAGCAGTTCTTC
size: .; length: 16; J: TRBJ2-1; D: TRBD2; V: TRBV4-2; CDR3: CASSQLAGGPYNEQFF; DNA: TGTGCCAGCAGCCAACTAGCGGGGGGGCCCTACAATGAGCAGTTCTTC
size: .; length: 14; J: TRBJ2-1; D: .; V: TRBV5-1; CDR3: CASSGRGGENEQFF; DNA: TGCGCCAGCAGCGGCAGGGGAGGGGAAAATGAGCAGTTCTTC
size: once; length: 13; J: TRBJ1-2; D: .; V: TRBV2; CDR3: CASSGFTSYGYTF; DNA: TGTGCCAGCAGTGGGTTTACCAGCTATGGCTACACCTTC
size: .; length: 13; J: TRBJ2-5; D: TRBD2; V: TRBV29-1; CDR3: CSHTSGRRETQYF; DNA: TGCAGCCACACGAGCGGGAGACGAGAGACCCAGTACTTC
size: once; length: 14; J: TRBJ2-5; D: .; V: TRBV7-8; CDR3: CASSLVTGEETQYF; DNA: TGTGCCAGCAGCTTAGTAACGGGGGAAGAGACCCAGTACTTC
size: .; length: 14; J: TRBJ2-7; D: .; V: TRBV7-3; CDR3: CASSLFYGPYEQYF; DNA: TGTGCCAGCAGCTTGTTTTATGGGCCCTACGAGCAGTACTTC
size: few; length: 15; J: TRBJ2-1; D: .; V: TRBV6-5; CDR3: CASNLKGGGVDEQFF; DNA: TGTGCCAGCAACCTTAAGGGAGGGGGTGTTGATGAGCAGTTCTTC
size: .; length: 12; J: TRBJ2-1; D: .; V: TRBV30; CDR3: CAWSVSNNEQFF; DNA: TGTGCCTGGAGTGTATCCAACAATGAGCAGTTCTTC
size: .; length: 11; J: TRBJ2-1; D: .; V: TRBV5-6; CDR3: CASSLGAEQFF; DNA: TGTGCCAGCAGCTTGGGTGCTGAGCAGTTCTTC
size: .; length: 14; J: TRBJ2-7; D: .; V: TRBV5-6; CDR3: CASSFLTDTYEQYF; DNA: TGTGCCAGCAGCTTTTTGACAGACACCTACGAGCAGTACTTC
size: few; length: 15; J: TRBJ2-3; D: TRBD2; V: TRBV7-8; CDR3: CASRTGLGGTDTQYF; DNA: TGTGCCAGCAGGACGGGACTAGGAGGCACAGATACGCAGTATTTT
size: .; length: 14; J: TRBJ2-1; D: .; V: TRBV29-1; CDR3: CSVEGGVDGNEQFF; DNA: TGCAGCGTTGAGGGGGGAGTAGATGGTAATGAGCAGTTCTTC
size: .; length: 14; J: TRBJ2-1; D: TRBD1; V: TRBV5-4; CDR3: CASSSTDRGNEQFF; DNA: TGTGCCAGCAGCTCGACGGACAGGGGGAATGAGCAGTTCTTC